This TCR beta chain was captured in a study of shared clonotypes between healthy human individuals. Findings and caveats of the study: Memory subsets had estimated richness that was generally smaller than that of naive subsets. The study drew on few donors, limiting represented genetic and exposure-history diversity.

Each donor was a Caucasian adult residing in Nashville, Tennessee. A note on this clone: Its specificity is not known.

Measured with immunoSEQ multiplex PCR; TCRdb has only the in-frame clones, and not every one. The sample has roughly 2.2 million clones, just under 95% seen once. V was cut by 4 bases and J by 6 bases, with 8 bases left in between. The CDR3 has 12 residues. CDR1 and CDR2 from the germline V gene are SGDLS and YYNGEE. The origin of this receptor is a man aged 18 to 29 in good health. Some clones in this sample may be carry-over from other donors' samples. The chain joins TRBV9 to TRBJ2-4; D is unresolved. Sequenced: naive CD4+ T cells from PBMCs. Sample subset: CD45RA+ positively selected. CDR3 sequence (DNA): TGTGCCAGCAGCTCCCCGAGAAACATTCAGTACTTC. Translating it yields CASSSPRNIQYF.